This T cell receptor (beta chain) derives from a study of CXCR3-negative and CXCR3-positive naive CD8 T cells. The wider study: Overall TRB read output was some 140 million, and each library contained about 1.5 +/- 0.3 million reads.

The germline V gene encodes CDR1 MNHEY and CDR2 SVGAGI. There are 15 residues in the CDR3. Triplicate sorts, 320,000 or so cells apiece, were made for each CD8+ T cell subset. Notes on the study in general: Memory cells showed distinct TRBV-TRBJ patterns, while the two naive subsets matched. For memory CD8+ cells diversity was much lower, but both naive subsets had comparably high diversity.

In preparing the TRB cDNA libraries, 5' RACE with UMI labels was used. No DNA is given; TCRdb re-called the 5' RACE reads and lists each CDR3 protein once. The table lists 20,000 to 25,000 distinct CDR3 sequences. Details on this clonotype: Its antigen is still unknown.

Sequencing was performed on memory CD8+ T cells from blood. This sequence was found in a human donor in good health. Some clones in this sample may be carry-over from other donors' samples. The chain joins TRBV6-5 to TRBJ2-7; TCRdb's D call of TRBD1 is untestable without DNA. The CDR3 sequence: CASSYTAGGVYEQYF.